This T cell receptor (beta chain) is from a study of CD8+ T cells in alopecia areata. Broader study findings: Compared with normal scalp, lesional scalp had higher clonality and more expanded CD8+ clones.

Extracted from the samples, RNA was reverse transcribed into cDNA to serve as the sequencing template. The assay was immunoSEQ multiplex PCR, and TCRdb's table has in-frame clones only and misses some. The repertoire has some 190,000 clones, 40% to 65% of them found once; the top ten carry around a tenth. Treatment meaning: oral pan-JAK inhibitor, 5-10 mg twice daily. CDR1 is MNHEY, CDR2 SMNVEV, per germline (reference sequence). The V end was cut by 6 bases, the J end by 7 bases, with 15 bases between. CDR3 size: 13 residues. This clone was observed a few times. What it recognizes is unknown. This chain joins TRBV27 and TRBJ1-2; D is undetermined. The specimen was CD8+ T cells sorted from blood, collected around week 54, from a patient treated with tofacitinib. The TCR was taken from a human donor with alopecia areata. The CDR3 DNA follows: TGTGCCAGCAGAAAGGACCGTACGTCTGGCTACACCTTC. It is translated as CASRKDRTSGYTF.